This TCR beta chain was retrieved from a study of cytomegalovirus exposure and HLA in healthy donors. Study overall: HLA-typed donors were the source of about 90 million unique TCRs held in an early data release. Study findings and constraints: Most TCR sequences showed up rarely, but some public TCRs showed up in many donors. As was reported, the HLA-A and HLA-B alleles of most subjects were accurately predicted from TCR beta sequences. The Asian-associated ancestry cluster reportedly had fewer N-insertions than the 666-donor mean in a later analysis.

CDR1 and CDR2 (germline): SGDLS, YYNGEE. There are 17 residues in the CDR3. V lost 0 bases and J 0 bases, leaving 15 bases between the germline ends. In the PCR, 60 Vbeta and 13 Jbeta primers were used. The assay was immunoSEQ multiplex PCR, and TCRdb's table has in-frame clones only and misses some. The sample includes about 140,000 clones, about four fifths of them seen just once. About this clone: Antigen: not known.

This chain joins TRBV9 and TRBJ1-2; D may be TRBD1 (6 bases). The sequence was obtained from a male donor in good health and CMV-seronegative. The sample comprised PBMCs. The chain's CDR3 is CASSVEGTGPSNYGYTF. In nucleotides, the CDR3 is TGTGCCAGCAGCGTAGAGGGAACAGGGCCCTCTAACTATGGCTACACCTTC.